One T cell receptor beta chain is described in this entry. Data came from immunoSEQ multiplex PCR; TCRdb stores just in-frame clones and leaves some out. The table has fewer than 350,000 clones, more than 70% seen once. V shed 1 base and J shed 1 base, with 13 bases lying between them. This CDR3 has 17 amino acids. Germline-derived CDR1 and CDR2 are KGHSH and LQKENI. This specimen belongs to a study of blood T cell repertoires in COVID-19. Study overall: Sources were T cells, B-cell-depleted T cells, or PBMCs; the material itself was cDNA or gDNA.

This receptor was identified in a woman aged 45-59 years who had recovered from COVID-19. Sequenced sample: peripheral blood. The chain couples TRBV18 to TRBJ2-2, with D perhaps TRBD2 (5 bases). CDR3 nucleotide sequence: TGTGCCAGCTCACCACGGGGTGGCGGGCGGAACACCGGGGAGCTGTTTTTT. As protein: CASSPRGGGRNTGELFF. Variable domain in full (rest from reference TRBV18 and TRBJ2-2): NAGVMQNPRHLVRRRGQEARLRCSPMKGHSHVYWYRQLPEEGLKFMVYLQKENIIDESGMPKERFSAEFPKEGPSILRIQQVVRGDSAAYFCASSPRGGGRNTGELFFGEGSRLTVL.